The rows below give T cell receptor beta chains drawn from one sample of a study of CD8+CD57+ T cells in acquired aplastic anemia. A single record per CDR3 protein comes from TCRdb applying MiXCR to the reads. The table records roughly 200,000 distinct CDR3 sequences, around 60% of them present only once. The sequencing sample was made of sorted CD4+, CD8+, or CD8+CD57+ T cells (not recorded which) from PBMCs. Receptor source: a human donor with aplastic anemia. Both conserved end residues are part of each CDR3. A D gene is named only where the DNA matches it firmly. The size field is filled for only some rows; it gives once, few, many or a size class.

CASSFGTSGGGDTQYF	TGTGCCAGCAGTTTCGGGACTAGCGGGGGGGGAGATACGCAGTATTTT	TRBD2	TRBV12-3/TRBV12-4	TRBJ2-3	many
CASSPPGQGNTEAFF	TGTGCCAGCAGCCCACCGGGACAAGGAAACACTGAAGCTTTCTTT	NA	TRBV7-9	TRBJ1-1	few
CASSVAGQKETQYF	TGTGCCAGCAGCGTAGCGGGACAGAAAGAGACCCAGTACTTC	TRBD1	TRBV9	TRBJ2-5	NA
CATSRGQSSYNEQFF	TGTGCCACCAGCAGAGGACAGTCTTCCTACAATGAGCAGTTCTTC	NA	TRBV15	TRBJ2-1	NA
CASSLNPLSYNSPLHF	TGTGCCAGCAGCTTAAACCCCCTCTCCTATAATTCACCCCTCCACTTT	NA	TRBV11-2	TRBJ1-6	many
CASSHVWVSFSEAFF	TGTGCCAGTAGTCACGTCTGGGTAAGTTTCTCTGAAGCTTTCTTT	NA	TRBV19	TRBJ1-1	NA
CASSPTGTGTEAFF	TGTGCCAGCAGCCCAACAGGTACGGGCACTGAAGCTTTCTTT	NA	TRBV7-9	TRBJ1-1	many
CASSLTGGPRSGANVLTF	TGTGCCAGCAGTCTAACAGGGGGCCCTCGCTCTGGGGCCAACGTCCTGACTTTC	TRBD1	TRBV7-3	TRBJ2-6	NA
CASSLGGAVYEQYF	TGTGCCAGCAGCTTGGGAGGGGCTGTGTACGAGCAGTACTTC	NA	TRBV5-6	TRBJ2-7	many
CSARDGDAEAFF	TGCAGTGCTAGGGACGGGGATGCTGAAGCTTTCTTT	NA	TRBV20-1	TRBJ1-1	few
CASSDQVAEPLHF	TGTGCCAGCAGTGACCAGGTGGCAGAACCCCTCCACTTT	NA	TRBV2	TRBJ1-6	once
CATSEQGAGDTQYF	TGTGCCACCAGTGAACAGGGGGCAGGAGATACGCAGTATTTT	TRBD1	TRBV24-1	TRBJ2-3	NA
CSAKVKLRTMNTEAFF	TGCAGTGCTAAAGTTAAGCTTCGGACGATGAACACTGAAGCTTTCTTT	NA	TRBV20-1	TRBJ1-1	NA
CASSVRGYSTDTQYF	TGTGCCAGCAGTGTACGAGGGTATAGCACAGATACGCAGTATTTT	NA	TRBV2	TRBJ2-3	few
CASSRGLAGSYNEQFF	TGTGCCAGCAGCCGGGGACTAGCGGGATCATACAATGAGCAGTTCTTC	TRBD2	TRBV7-9	TRBJ2-1	once
CASSQDLQPYEQYF	TGTGCCAGCAGCCAAGATCTGCAACCCTACGAGCAGTACTTC	NA	TRBV14	TRBJ2-7	many
CASRLQQAMNTEAFF	TGTGCCAGCAGGCTCCAACAGGCTATGAACACTGAAGCTTTCTTT	NA	TRBV27	TRBJ1-1	few
CASSQRSGLGGYTF	TGTGCCAGCAGCCAAAGATCGGGGCTGGGCGGCTACACCTTC	NA	TRBV14	TRBJ1-2	few
CASSLEGQGALNEQFF	TGTGCCAGCAGCTTAGAGGGACAGGGGGCACTAAATGAGCAGTTCTTC	TRBD1	TRBV7-2	TRBJ2-1	NA
CASRQNSGQGAGEQYF	TGTGCCAGCAGGCAAAATTCGGGACAGGGGGCTGGAGAGCAGTACTTC	TRBD1	TRBV7-9	TRBJ2-7	NA
CASMLYEQYF	TGTGCCAGCATGCTCTACGAGCAGTACTTC	NA	TRBV2	TRBJ2-7	NA
CASRYRQNTGELFF	TGTGCCAGCAGGTACAGACAGAACACCGGGGAGCTGTTTTTT	NA	TRBV2	TRBJ2-2	NA